The clone carrying this TCR beta chain was observed a few times. What it binds is unknown. Serum thyroxine and TRAb, along with clinical symptoms, thyroid ultrasound and orbital computed tomography, were what diagnosis relied on. The starting material, about 9.5 ml of fresh peripheral blood, provided the PBMCs. Amplification targeted the TCR beta CDR3 regions, with RNA transcripts as the source material. The library came from an HTBI-primed first-round RT-PCR and a second-round multiplex PCR. Each CDR3 protein gets one entry after TCRdb re-called the multiplex PCR reads with MiXCR. The sample consists of hundreds of thousands of distinct CDR3 sequences, roughly 21% of them appearing once. This entry belongs to a study of Graves' ophthalmopathy and Graves' hyperthyroidism. Study details: Peripheral blood samples were taken at initial diagnosis, before any treatment. Study results and caveats: A majority of expanded thyroid clonotypes exceeding 0.001 frequency were likewise present in blood.

The CDR3 covers 18 residues. V was pared by 2 bases and J by 7 bases, with 20 bases of the junction left unmatched. In germline, CDR1 is SGHNT, CDR2 YYREEE (reference sequence). The origin of this receptor is a woman between 18 and 29 years old with stable Graves' hyperthyroidism. The chain links TRBV5-4 to TRBJ1-2, with 7 positions matching TRBD1. Sample: peripheral blood. The CDR3 region is CASSFSRSRGRYPLGYTF. CDR3 DNA sequence: TGTGCCAGCAGCTTCAGCCGCTCAAGGGGGCGATACCCCCTTGGCTACACCTTC. The variable domain in full, with the rest retrieved from reference TRBV5-4 and TRBJ1-2, is ETGVTQSPTHLIKTRGQQVTLRCSSQSGHNTVSWYQQALGQGPQFIFQYYREEENGRGNFPPRFSGLQFPNYSSELNVNALELDDSALYLCASSFSRSRGRYPLGYTFGSGTRLTVV.